This T cell receptor (beta chain) originates from a study of blood T cell repertoires in COVID-19. Study summary: In each case, the material was cDNA or gDNA derived from T cells, B-cell-depleted T cells, or PBMCs.

The cohort comprised adults aged 18 to 89 years residing in 24 US areas. Participants' own reports of clinical history determined their cohort assignment. The ends were cut back, 0 bases at V and 2 bases at J, with 10 bases in the middle. This CDR3 region has 15 residues. Germline assignment: CDR1 SGHRS and CDR2 YFSETQ. In the original workflow: Counts of nucleated cells, estimated from reference gene primer amplification, were obtained. Method: immunoSEQ multiplex PCR; TCRdb's copy keeps in-frame clones and lacks some. V and J calls and clone size are those listed in that table; D and trimming were worked out from the DNA. The data contain around 150,000 clones, roughly 88% of them singletons.

The source material was PBMCs or T cells enriched from blood (not recorded which). The TCR originated in a man aged 65-85 years who had been exposed to COVID-19. The chain is built from TRBV5-1 and TRBJ2-3; possibly TRBD2 for D (6 bases). CDR3 in amino acids: CASSLGGRDTDTQYF. DNA for the CDR3: TGCGCCAGCAGCTTGGGCGGGCGGGACACAGATACGCAGTATTTT.